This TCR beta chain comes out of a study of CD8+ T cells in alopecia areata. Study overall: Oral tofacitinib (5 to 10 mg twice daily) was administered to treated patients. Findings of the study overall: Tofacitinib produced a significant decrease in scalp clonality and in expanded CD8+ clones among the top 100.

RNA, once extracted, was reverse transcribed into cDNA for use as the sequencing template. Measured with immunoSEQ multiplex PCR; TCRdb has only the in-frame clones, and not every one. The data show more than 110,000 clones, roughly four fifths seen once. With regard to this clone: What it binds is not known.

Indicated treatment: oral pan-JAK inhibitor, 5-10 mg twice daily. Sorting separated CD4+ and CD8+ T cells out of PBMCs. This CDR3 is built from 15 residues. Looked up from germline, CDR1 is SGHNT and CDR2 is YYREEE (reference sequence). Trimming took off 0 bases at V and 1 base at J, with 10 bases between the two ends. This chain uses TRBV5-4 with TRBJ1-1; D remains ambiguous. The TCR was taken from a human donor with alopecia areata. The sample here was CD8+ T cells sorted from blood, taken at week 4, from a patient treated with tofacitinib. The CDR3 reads CASSLVWGTNTEAFF. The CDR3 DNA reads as TGTGCCAGCAGCTTGGTTTGGGGTACGAACACTGAAGCTTTCTTT.